Below, one T cell receptor beta chain is given with its context. A single record per CDR3 protein comes from TCRdb applying MiXCR to the 5' RACE reads. The sample has 45,000 to 55,000 distinct CDR3 sequences, more than 20% seen once. The receptor was derived from a female donor with breast cancer. The sequencing sample was made of tumor-infiltrating naive CD4+ T cells sorted from the breast tumor. Subset: naive CD4+ T cells, CD4+CD45RA+CD25-.

The CDR3, as DNA: TGTGCCAGCAGTTCCCCACGGGTAGCCAAAAACATTCAGTACTTC. This encodes CASSSPRVAKNIQYF. The chain links TRBV28 to TRBJ2-4; D call uncertain. The germline V and J ends were trimmed by 4 bases and 0 bases, with 10 bases remaining between them. Germline V CDR1 and CDR2: MDHEN, SYDVKM. The CDR3 is 15 amino acids.